This T cell receptor (beta chain) appears in the sequencing data of a study of cytomegalovirus exposure and HLA in healthy donors. Turning to the study itself: The early release's HLA-typed donors yielded 80 million to 95 million unique TCRs. Study results and caveats: The majority of TCR sequences were rare, yet some public TCRs appeared in many donors. In vitro confirmation showed a few CMV-associated chains to be CMV antigen specific. Owing to their indistinguishability, certain V segments, notably TRBV6-2 and TRBV6-3, were excluded.

Germline CDR1 LNHDA, CDR2 SQIVND (reference sequence). The CDR3 extends over 13 amino acids. Trimming removed 5 bases from V and 5 bases from J; junction bases left unmatched: 3. The PCR contained 60 Vbeta and 13 Jbeta primers. Sequencing used immunoSEQ multiplex PCR; TCRdb keeps in-frame clones, though not all of them. The repertoire has some 130,000 clones, 60% to 80% of them found once; the top ten carry around 2%. This clone was found once. No antigen is known for it. The chain uses TRBV19 and TRBJ2-3; 8 bases fit TRBD2. The specimen was PBMCs. The TCR originated in a man aged 25 to 40 in good health and CMV-seronegative. This CDR3 is CASSLLAGDTQYF. The DNA for the CDR3 is TGTGCCAGTAGTCTCCTAGCGGGAGATACGCAGTATTTT.